This T cell receptor (beta chain) was obtained from a study of cytomegalovirus exposure and HLA in healthy donors. The CDR3 extends over 14 amino acids. With 6 bases clipped from V and 4 bases from J, the junction kept 7 bases outside the gene matches. Germline CDR1 and CDR2: MDHEN and SYDVKM. Primers: 60 Vbeta forward and 13 Jbeta reverse. Measured with immunoSEQ multiplex PCR; TCRdb has only the in-frame clones, and not every one. Among under 150,000 clones, about 73% were seen once, and the ten largest hold approximately 2.9%. This clone was counted between two and nine times. The sequenced sample was PBMCs. V gene TRBV28 combines with J gene TRBJ1-1, with 8 nucleotides matching TRBD1. This receptor was obtained from a human donor in good health. The CDR3 DNA reads as TGTGCCAGCAGCATAATTACAGGGGGCACTGAAGCTTTCTTT. Translating it yields CASSIITGGTEAFF.